One and the same sample provided the 27 T cell receptor beta chains below, sequenced in a study of technical replicates of blood from a few donors. The repertoire was sequenced with immunoSEQ multiplex PCR; TCRdb's copy has only in-frame clones and lacks some. The sample shows 55,000 to 60,000 clones, about 93% of them seen only once. Sequenced: PBMCs. These receptors came from a human donor in good health. Some clones in this sample may be carry-over from other donors' samples.

The chain carries TRBV11-2 and TRBJ1-4; possibly TRBD1 for D (5 bases). The CDR3 totals 13 residues. Between the trimmed V and J ends, which lost 2 bases and 7 bases, there was a span of 8 bases. Germline V lookup: CDR1 SGHAT, CDR2 FQNNGV. CDR3 in DNA: TGTGCCAGCAGCTTACAGGGTCCTGAAAAACTGTTTTTT. It codes for CASSLQGPEKLFF.

This chain connects TRBV2 to TRBJ1-5; maybe TRBD1 (5 bases). CDR1 is SNHLY, CDR2 FYNNEI, per germline. V was trimmed by 7 bases and J by 0 bases, leaving 10 bases between them. The CDR3 spans 14 residues. CDR3 loop: CASMGQNSNQPQHF. In DNA, the CDR3 is TGTGCCAGCATGGGGCAGAATAGCAATCAGCCCCAGCATTTT.

This chain links TRBV27 with TRBJ2-1, with 8 bases lining up with TRBD2. The V gene end was trimmed by 6 bases and the J gene end by 4 bases; junction bases not matched to a gene: 11. This CDR3 is built from 16 residues. CDR1 and CDR2 (germline): MNHEY, SMNVEV (reference sequence). The CDR3 DNA follows: TGTGCCAGCAGCCTTATCGCGGGGGGCGTGTACAATGAGCAGTTCTTC. Amino acids: CASSLIAGGVYNEQFF.

J is TRBJ2-5 and V is TRBV7-8, with TRBD2 identical over 14 bases. With 5 bases clipped from V and 5 bases from J, the junction kept 4 bases outside the gene matches. Per germline, CDR1 SGHVS and CDR2 FQNEAQ. The CDR3 loop spans 15 amino acids. DNA of the CDR3: TGTGCCAGCAGCCCGGGACTAGCGGGAGAGGAGACCCAGTACTTC. Translated, it gives CASSPGLAGEETQYF.

V is TRBV4-2 and J is TRBJ1-5; D perhaps matches TRBD1 (6 bases). Germline CDR1 reads LGHNA; CDR2 reads YNFKEQ. This CDR3 has 14 residues. V lost 4 bases and J 6 bases, leaving 13 bases between the germline ends. CDR3 protein: CASSPAGGRQPQHF. The CDR3 coding sequence is TGTGCCAGCAGCCCTGCGGGGGGCCGTCAGCCCCAGCATTTT.

The rearrangement links TRBV6-4 to TRBJ2-2; TRBD1 agrees at 7 bases. Trimming took 4 bases from V and 5 from J; bases not matched to a gene: 7. This CDR3 region has 15 residues. Germline V gives CDR1 MRHNA, CDR2 SNTAGT. The chain's CDR3 is CASSVGQAFTGELFF. The CDR3 nucleotides are TGTGCCAGCAGTGTTGGACAGGCCTTTACCGGGGAGCTGTTTTTT.

The J gene is TRBJ1-1, the V gene TRBV18; D may be TRBD1 (5 bases). There are 15 residues in the CDR3. Germline CDR1 and CDR2: KGHSH and LQKENI. Trimming pared 2 bases from V and 0 bases from J, leaving 10 bases between. The CDR3, as DNA: TGTGCCAGCTCACCAATACAGGCGATGAACACTGAAGCTTTCTTT. Translated: CASSPIQAMNTEAFF. Based on the CDR3 plus reference TRBV18 and TRBJ1-1, the full variable domain is NAGVMQNPRHLVRRRGQEARLRCSPMKGHSHVYWYRQLPEEGLKFMVYLQKENIIDESGMPKERFSAEFPKEGPSILRIQQVVRGDSAAYFCASSPIQAMNTEAFFGQGTRLTVV.

The CDR3 region is CASSLYVLAGGVGETQYF. CDR3 coding DNA: TGTGCCAGCAGCCTATACGTTCTAGCGGGAGGTGTGGGAGAGACCCAGTACTTC. The genes are TRBV7-2 and TRBJ2-5, with 11 nucleotides matching TRBD2. The CDR3 consists of 18 residues. The ends lost 5 bases at V and 4 bases at J; junction bases unmatched: 15. CDR1 SGHTA and CDR2 FQGNSA come from the germline V gene.

The chain couples TRBV7-2 to TRBJ1-5, with D possibly matching TRBD1 (5 bases). Trimming cost V 5 bases and J 3 bases, with 11 bases left between them. Looked up from germline, CDR1 is SGHTA and CDR2 is FQGNSA. CDR3 size: 14 residues. The CDR3 reads CASSQTANNQPQHF. As DNA, the CDR3 is TGTGCCAGCAGCCAGACAGCCAACAATCAGCCCCAGCATTTT.

The V call is TRBV19, the J call TRBJ1-1; no clear D gene. V was cut by 5 bases and J by 2 bases, with 15 bases left in between. Germline V gene sequence: CDR1 LNHDA, CDR2 SQIVND (reference sequence). This CDR3 contains 15 residues. The CDR3 here is CASSATHRGNTEAFF. CDR3 coding DNA: TGTGCCAGTAGTGCCACCCACCGGGGAAACACTGAAGCTTTCTTT.

The V call is TRBV6-1, the J call TRBJ2-7; TRBD1 aligns across 7 bases. Per germline, CDR1 MNHNS and CDR2 SASEGT. This CDR3 region has 13 residues. After removal of 6 bases from V and 4 bases from J, the junction contained 6 bases not matched to a gene. CDR3 DNA sequence: TGTGCCAGCAGGGAGACAGGGAGATACGAGCAGTACTTC. Residues: CASRETGRYEQYF.

This rearrangement joins TRBV18 to TRBJ1-2; 10 bases match TRBD1. With V trimmed by 8 bases and J by 7 bases, 10 bases remained unmatched. From germline, CDR1 is KGHSH and CDR2 LQKENI. The CDR3 spans 14 residues. CDR3 DNA: TGTGCCAGCAGCACCCGACAGGGGGCCGGTGGCTACACCTTC. It translates to CASSTRQGAGGYTF.

The gene calls are TRBV4-3 and TRBJ1-1; no firm D call. Germline values: CDR1 LGHNA, CDR2 YSLEER. V dropped 0 bases and J dropped 6 bases, with 14 bases sitting between them. The CDR3 is made up of 15 amino acids. The CDR3 loop reads CASSQDEARGSEAFF. CDR3 DNA sequence: TGCGCCAGCAGCCAAGATGAGGCCCGTGGTTCTGAAGCTTTCTTT.

The chain carries TRBV7-9 and TRBJ2-7, with 9 bases identical to TRBD2. V lost 5 bases, J lost 2 bases, and 16 bases stayed unmatched. Germline CDR1 is SEHNR and CDR2 is FQNEAQ (reference sequence). The CDR3 sequence is 18 residues long. The CDR3 DNA sequence: TGTGCCAGCAGCACCCTTCATAGCGGGGGCCACATTCCCTACGAGCAGTACTTC. Amino acid sequence: CASSTLHSGGHIPYEQYF.

This chain connects TRBV6-6 to TRBJ1-4; D gene ambiguous. CDR3 length: 14 residues. V gave up 2 bases and J gave up 4 bases, with 8 bases separating them. Germline V gene lookup returns CDR1 MNHNY and CDR2 SVGAGI (reference sequence). The CDR3 loop reads CASSYRSLNEKLFF. The CDR3 bases are TGTGCCAGCAGTTACCGGTCCCTTAATGAAAAACTGTTTTTT.

This chain joins TRBV6-5 and TRBJ2-7, with D maybe TRBD1 (6 bases). Trimming shortened V by 6 bases and J by 7 bases, and 19 bases separated the two germline ends. The CDR3 is 14 residues long. CDR1 and CDR2 from the germline V gene are MNHEY and SVGAGI. The CDR3 protein is CASSPQRQGKEQYF. In nucleotides, the CDR3 is TGTGCCAGCAGCCCCCAGCGGCAGGGGAAAGAGCAGTACTTC.

The chain carries TRBV7-9 and TRBJ1-3, with 8 bases fitting TRBD1. J gave up 4 bases and V 3 bases, and 5 bases lay outside the gene matches. The CDR3 contains 15 residues. Germline loops: CDR1 SEHNR, CDR2 FQNEAQ (reference sequence). The CDR3 protein is CASSFGQGVGNTIYF. The CDR3 DNA is TGTGCCAGCAGCTTTGGACAGGGCGTGGGAAACACCATATATTTT. Filled out from reference TRBV7-9 and TRBJ1-3, the complete variable domain reads DTGVSQNPRHKITKRGQNVTFRCDPISEHNRLYWYRQTLGQGPEFLTYFQNEAQLEKSRLLSDRFSAERPKGSFSTLEIQRTEQGDSAMYLCASSFGQGVGNTIYFGEGSWLTVV.

V usage is TRBV4-1 and J usage is TRBJ1-2; weak D call: TRBD1 (6 bases). The CDR3 contains 12 residues. CDR1 is MGHRA, CDR2 YSYEKL, per germline. The V end lost 4 bases, the J end lost 7 bases, and 10 bases lay between the germline ends. Here the CDR3 DNA reads TGCGCCAGCAGCCCCACAGGGCTTGGCTACACCTTC. This encodes CASSPTGLGYTF.

The rearrangement links TRBV27 to TRBJ2-5; TRBD1 matches 8 bases. J was trimmed by 5 bases and V by 5 bases; bases with no gene match: 7. CDR1 and CDR2 (germline): MNHEY, SMNVEV (reference sequence). The CDR3 covers 14 residues. CDR3 coding DNA: TGTGCCAGCAGTACCAGGGGGCGGCGGGAGACCCAGTACTTC. Translated, it gives CASSTRGRRETQYF.

The rearrangement links TRBV6-5 to TRBJ1-2, with a weak D call TRBD1 (6 bases). This CDR3 region has 13 residues. Germline values: CDR1 MNHEY, CDR2 SVGAGI. The V gene lost 6 bases and the J gene lost 8 bases, with 16 bases spanning the gap. CDR3 in DNA: TGTGCCAGCAGAGCGACAGGATATGGGGGCTACACCTTC. Protein sequence: CASRATGYGGYTF.

The chain joins TRBV5-1 to TRBJ1-1; D call uncertain. Germline lookup yields CDR1 SGHRS and CDR2 YFSETQ. There are 13 residues in the CDR3. Trimming left V 1 base short and J 2 bases short, with 6 bases between. The CDR3 sequence is CASSLLVNTEAFF. The CDR3 DNA reads as TGCGCCAGCAGCTTGTTAGTAAACACTGAAGCTTTCTTT.

J is TRBJ2-3 and V is TRBV27; 11 bases fit TRBD2. This CDR3 region has 15 residues. The V gene end was trimmed by 6 bases and the J gene end by 7 bases; junction bases not matched to a gene: 9. Germline-derived CDR1 and CDR2 are MNHEY and SMNVEV (reference sequence). The CDR3 DNA sequence: TGTGCCAGCAGCCTGAGCGGGACTAGCGGTTATACGCAGTATTTT. As protein: CASSLSGTSGYTQYF.

CDR3 loop: CSATRDEQFF. CDR3 nucleotide sequence: TGCAGTGCCACCCGGGATGAGCAGTTCTTC. The chain carries TRBV20-1 and TRBJ2-1; no reliable D call. CDR3 length: 10 amino acids. Trimming left V 6 bases short and J 8 bases short, with 8 bases between. Germline CDR1 and CDR2: DFQATT and SNEGSKA (reference sequence).

Only one count was recorded for this clone. The V call is TRBV7-9, the J call TRBJ2-3; the D gene is possibly TRBD1 (6 bases). V was cut by 5 bases and J by 2 bases, with 17 bases left in between. The CDR3 runs to 16 residues. Germline lookup yields CDR1 SEHNR and CDR2 FQNEAQ (reference sequence). CDR3 sequence: CASSPGVSLNTDTQYF. Here the CDR3 DNA reads TGTGCCAGCAGCCCAGGGGTTAGCTTAAACACAGATACGCAGTATTTT.

J is TRBJ2-7 and V is TRBV7-9; possibly TRBD2 for D (6 bases). CDR3 length: 14 amino acids. Trimming left V 5 bases short and J 0 bases short, with 11 bases between. Germline loops: CDR1 SEHNR, CDR2 FQNEAQ (reference sequence). CDR3 region: CASSPGGSSYEQYF. CDR3 sequence (DNA): TGTGCCAGCAGCCCCGGAGGGAGCTCCTACGAGCAGTACTTC.

V usage is TRBV5-6 and J usage is TRBJ2-3; D call uncertain. Germline lookup yields CDR1 SGHDT and CDR2 YYEEEE. This CDR3 spans 15 amino acids. The ends were cut back, 0 bases at V and 8 bases at J, with 16 bases in the middle. CDR3 sequence: CASSLVGWLTGTQYF. Written as DNA, the CDR3 is TGTGCCAGCAGCTTGGTTGGCTGGCTGACGGGTACGCAGTATTTT. The full variable domain, in which reference TRBV5-6 and TRBJ2-3 provide the parts outside the CDR3, is DAGVTQSPTHLIKTRGQQVTLRCSPKSGHDTVSWYQQALGQGPQFIFQYYEEEERQRGNFPDRFSGHQFPNYSSELNVNALLLGDSALYLCASSLVGWLTGTQYFGPGTRLTVL.

The chain combines TRBV27 with TRBJ2-7; 7 nucleotides line up with TRBD1. The CDR3 runs to 15 residues. Germline CDR1 MNHEY, CDR2 SMNVEV (reference sequence). The V segment lost 7 bases and the J segment 4 bases; nucleotides outside the gene matches: 13. CDR3 sequence (DNA): TGTGCCAGCACTACGTTAGGGGGCCCGACTTACGAGCAGTACTTC. Its protein product is CASTTLGGPTYEQYF.